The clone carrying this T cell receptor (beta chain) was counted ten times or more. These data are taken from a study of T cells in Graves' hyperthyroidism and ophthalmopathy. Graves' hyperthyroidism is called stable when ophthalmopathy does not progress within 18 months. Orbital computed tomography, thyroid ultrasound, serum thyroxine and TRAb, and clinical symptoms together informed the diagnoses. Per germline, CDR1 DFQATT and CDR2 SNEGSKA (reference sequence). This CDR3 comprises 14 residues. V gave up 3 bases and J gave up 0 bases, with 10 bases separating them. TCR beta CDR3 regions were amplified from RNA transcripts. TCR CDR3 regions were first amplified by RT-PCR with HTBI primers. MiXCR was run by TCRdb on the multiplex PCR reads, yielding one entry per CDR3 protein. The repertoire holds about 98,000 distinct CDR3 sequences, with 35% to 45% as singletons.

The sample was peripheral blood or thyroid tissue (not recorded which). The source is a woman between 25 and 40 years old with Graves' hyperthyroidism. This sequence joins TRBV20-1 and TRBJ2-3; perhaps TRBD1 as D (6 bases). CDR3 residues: CSASGQTSTDTQYF. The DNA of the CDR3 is TGCAGTGCTAGTGGACAGACTAGCACAGATACGCAGTATTTT.